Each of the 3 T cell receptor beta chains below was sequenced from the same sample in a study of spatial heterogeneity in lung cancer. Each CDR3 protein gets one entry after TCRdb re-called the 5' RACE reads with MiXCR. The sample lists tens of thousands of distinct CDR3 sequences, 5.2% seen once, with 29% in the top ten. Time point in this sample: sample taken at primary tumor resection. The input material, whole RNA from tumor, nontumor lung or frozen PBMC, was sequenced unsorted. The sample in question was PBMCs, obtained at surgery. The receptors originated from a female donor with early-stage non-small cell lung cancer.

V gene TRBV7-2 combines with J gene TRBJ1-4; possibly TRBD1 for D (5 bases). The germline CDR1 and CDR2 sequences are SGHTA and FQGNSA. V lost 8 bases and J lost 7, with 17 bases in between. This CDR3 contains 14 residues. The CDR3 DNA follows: TGTGCCAGCGCTCTCTATAGTGGGACTGAAAAACTGTTTTTT. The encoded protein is CASALYSGTEKLFF.

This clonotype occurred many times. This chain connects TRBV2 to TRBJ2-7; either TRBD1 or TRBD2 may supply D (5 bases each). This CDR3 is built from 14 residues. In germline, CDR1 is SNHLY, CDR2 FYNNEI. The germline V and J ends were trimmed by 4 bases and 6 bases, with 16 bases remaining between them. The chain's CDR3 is CASSARGPSGEQYF. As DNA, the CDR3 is TGTGCCAGCAGTGCTCGGGGCCCGAGCGGCGAGCAGTACTTC.

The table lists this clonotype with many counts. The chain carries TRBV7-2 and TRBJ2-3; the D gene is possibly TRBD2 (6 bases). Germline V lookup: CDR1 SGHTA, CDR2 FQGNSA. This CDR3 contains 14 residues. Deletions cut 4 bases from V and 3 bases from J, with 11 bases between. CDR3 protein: CASSWSGRTDTQYF. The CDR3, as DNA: TGTGCCAGCAGCTGGAGCGGGCGAACAGATACGCAGTATTTT.